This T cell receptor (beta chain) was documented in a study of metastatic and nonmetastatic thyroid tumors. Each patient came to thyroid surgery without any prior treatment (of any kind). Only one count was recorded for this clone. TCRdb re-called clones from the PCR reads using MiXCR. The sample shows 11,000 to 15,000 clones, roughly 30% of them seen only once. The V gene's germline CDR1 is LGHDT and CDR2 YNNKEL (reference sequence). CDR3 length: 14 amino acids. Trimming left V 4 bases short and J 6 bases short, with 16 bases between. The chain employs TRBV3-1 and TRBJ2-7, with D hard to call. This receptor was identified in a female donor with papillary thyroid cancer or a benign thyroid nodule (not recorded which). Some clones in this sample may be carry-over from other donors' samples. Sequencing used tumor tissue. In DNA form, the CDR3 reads TGTGCCAGCAGCCCACTCCGGTCGTCTCGCGAGCAGTACTTC. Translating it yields CASSPLRSSREQYF.